This is a list of T cell receptor beta chains from one sample in a study of T cells in Graves' hyperthyroidism and ophthalmopathy. One entry per CDR3 protein, called by TCRdb with MiXCR from the multiplex PCR reads. The table records under 350,000 distinct CDR3 sequences, 18% of them present only once. Sequencing was performed on blood. These receptor sequences come from a woman aged 45-59 years with Graves' hyperthyroidism. CDR3s include the opening cysteine and the closing phenylalanine or tryptophan. Fields, in order: CDR3 protein, CDR3 DNA, clone size, J gene, D gene, V gene. The D gene is left open where the match is weak. Size is stated for part of the rows, as once, few or many counts, or as a class when the clone is expanded.

CASSPLITGELFF	TGTGCCAGCAGCCCCCTAATCACCGGGGAGCTGTTTTTT	many	TRBJ2-2	-	TRBV7-3
CSAREGASEKLFF	TGCAGTGCTAGAGAAGGGGCCAGCGAAAAACTGTTTTTT	few	TRBJ1-4	-	TRBV20-1
CASSQVLAGTGELFF	TGTGCCAGCAGCCAAGTACTAGCGGGGACCGGGGAGCTGTTTTTT	-	TRBJ2-2	TRBD2	TRBV4-2
CASSTPRQSGYTF	TGTGCCAGCAGTACGCCCCGACAGTCTGGCTACACCTTC	many	TRBJ1-2	-	TRBV6-2/TRBV6-3
CASNMLAGGSYEQYF	TGTGCCAGCAACATGCTAGCGGGAGGGAGCTACGAGCAGTACTTC	many	TRBJ2-7	TRBD2	TRBV6-1
CASSYPGLETQYF	TGTGCCAGCAGCTACCCGGGACTAGAGACCCAGTACTTC	many	TRBJ2-5	-	TRBV11-2
CASSTRTVSGANVLTF	TGTGCCAGCAGTACCCGGACAGTCTCTGGGGCCAACGTCCTGACTTTC	few	TRBJ2-6	-	TRBV27
CASSLGLAGTPRETQYF	TGTGCCAGCAGCTTAGGGCTAGCGGGCACCCCACGGGAGACCCAGTACTTC	-	TRBJ2-5	TRBD2	TRBV11-2
CSAWRQDEGYTF	TGCAGTGCTTGGCGACAGGATGAGGGCTACACCTTC	few	TRBJ1-2	-	TRBV20-1
CASSEDRGRSNSPLHF	TGTGCCAGCAGTGAGGATAGGGGGCGTTCCAATTCACCCCTCCACTTT	many	TRBJ1-6	TRBD1	TRBV27
CASSELGDLAKNIQYF	TGTGCCAGCAGTGAATTGGGGGACCTAGCCAAAAACATTCAGTACTTC	-	TRBJ2-4	-	TRBV6-1
CASSQDQDSRGSTIYF	TGCGCCAGCAGCCAAGATCAGGACAGTAGAGGAAGCACCATATATTTT	-	TRBJ1-3	-	TRBV4-1
CASSLAGGPNSPLHF	TGCGCCAGCAGCTTGGCCGGGGGGCCCAATTCACCCCTCCACTTT	few	TRBJ1-6	-	TRBV5-1
CASSLASSYEQYF	TGTGCCAGCAGTTTAGCCAGCTCCTACGAGCAGTACTTC	many	TRBJ2-7	-	TRBV28
CASSHGTSGGNEQFF	TGTGCCAGCAGTCACGGGACTAGCGGGGGGAATGAGCAGTTCTTC	-	TRBJ2-1	TRBD2	TRBV11-2
CASSHSTYGDTIPVTQYF	TGTGCCAGCAGCCATTCCACTTACGGAGATACCATCCCGGTGACCCAGTACTTC	-	TRBJ2-5	-	TRBV3-1
CASSLKAILTDTQYF	TGCGCCAGCAGCTTGAAGGCCATTCTTACAGATACGCAGTATTTT	-	TRBJ2-3	-	TRBV5-1
CASSFITRSNTGELFF	TGTGCCAGCAGCTTTATTACCAGGTCGAACACCGGGGAGCTGTTTTTT	-	TRBJ2-2	-	TRBV7-9
CASSLPTRAEQFF	TGTGCCAGCAGCTTACCGACGAGGGCTGAGCAGTTCTTC	few	TRBJ2-1	-	TRBV7-2
CSARAGTSGGLQYF	TGCAGTGCTAGGGCCGGGACTAGCGGGGGGTTGCAGTATTTT	few	TRBJ2-3	TRBD2	TRBV20-1
CASSQGDRVSGELFF	TGTGCCAGCAGCCAGGGGGACAGGGTTTCCGGGGAGCTGTTTTTT	many	TRBJ2-2	TRBD1	TRBV28
CASNQGAEAFF	TGTGCCAGCAATCAGGGAGCTGAAGCTTTCTTT	many	TRBJ1-1	-	TRBV12-3/TRBV12-4
CASSPYRDRIYNEQFF	TGTGCCAGCAGTCCTTACCGGGACCGCATCTACAATGAGCAGTTCTTC	-	TRBJ2-1	-	TRBV7-2
CASRARDSTNYGYTF	TGCGCCAGCAGAGCCAGGGACAGCACTAACTATGGCTACACCTTC	few	TRBJ1-2	TRBD1	TRBV5-1
CASTTALAETQYF	TGTGCCAGCACCACGGCGTTAGCCGAGACCCAGTACTTC	few	TRBJ2-5	-	TRBV5-6
CASSLGQGAGNEQFF	TGTGCCAGCAGCCTAGGACAGGGAGCTGGCAATGAGCAGTTCTTC	-	TRBJ2-1	TRBD1	TRBV7-9
CSAPQGILGYGYTF	TGCAGTGCCCCCCAGGGGATCTTAGGCTATGGCTACACCTTC	-	TRBJ1-2	-	TRBV20-1
CATSSRHMNTEAFF	TGTGCCACCAGCAGTCGCCACATGAACACTGAAGCTTTCTTT	-	TRBJ1-1	-	TRBV15
CASSYSGTPSTDTQYF	TGTGCCAGCAGCTATTCCGGGACACCGAGCACAGATACGCAGTATTTT	many	TRBJ2-3	-	TRBV3-1
CATHRTGGLNTEAFF	TGTGCCACCCACCGGACAGGGGGCCTGAACACTGAAGCTTTCTTT	-	TRBJ1-1	TRBD1	TRBV15
CASSDTSGLAVDNEQFF	TGTGCCAGCAGTGACACCTCTGGACTAGCGGTCGATAATGAGCAGTTCTTC	many	TRBJ2-1	TRBD2	TRBV28
CASSGLAGNYEQYF	TGTGCCAGCAGCGGGTTAGCGGGAAACTACGAGCAGTACTTC	-	TRBJ2-7	TRBD2	TRBV7-9
CASSLGGYYTF	TGTGCCAGCAGCTTAGGCGGGTACTACACCTTC	many	TRBJ1-2	-	TRBV7-8
CSVEGTGLNIPEAFF	TGCAGCGTTGAAGGGACAGGGTTGAACATCCCTGAAGCTTTCTTT	-	TRBJ1-1	TRBD1	TRBV29-1
CASSPPRGLNTEAFF	TGTGCCAGCAGTCCCCCCCGGGGCCTGAACACTGAAGCTTTCTTT	many	TRBJ1-1	-	TRBV6-2/TRBV6-3
CASSLDGTTPISTDTQYF	TGTGCCAGCAGTTTAGACGGGACTACCCCAATTAGCACAGATACGCAGTATTTT	many	TRBJ2-3	TRBD2	TRBV12-3/TRBV12-4
CASSERGHSYEQYF	TGCGCCAGCAGTGAGCGGGGACACAGCTACGAGCAGTACTTC	-	TRBJ2-7	-	TRBV10-2
CASSPLRSETQYF	TGCGCCAGCAGTCCTCTTCGAAGCGAGACCCAGTACTTC	-	TRBJ2-5	-	TRBV5-1
CASTREIGGISTDTQYF	TGTGCCAGCACCAGAGAAATTGGAGGTATCAGCACAGATACGCAGTATTTT	few	TRBJ2-3	-	TRBV10-3
CASSLDLSGANVLTF	TGTGCCAGCAGCCTGGACCTCTCTGGGGCCAACGTCCTGACTTTC	-	TRBJ2-6	-	TRBV5-5
CASSLEPASSGNTIYF	TGCGCCAGCAGCTTGGAACCAGCATCCTCTGGAAACACCATATATTTT	few	TRBJ1-3	-	TRBV5-1
CASSLEAGLDTQYF	TGTGCCAGCAGTTTAGAGGCAGGGTTAGATACGCAGTATTTT	-	TRBJ2-3	-	TRBV28
CASFRGLAGSYNEQFF	TGTGCCAGCTTCCGTGGGCTAGCGGGGTCCTACAATGAGCAGTTCTTC	many	TRBJ2-1	TRBD2	TRBV2
CASGQASSGNTIYF	TGTGCCAGCGGACAAGCGAGCTCTGGAAACACCATATATTTT	few	TRBJ1-3	-	TRBV28
CASSAQGTGDFGYTF	TGTGCCAGCAGTGCTCAGGGGACAGGGGACTTCGGCTACACCTTC	-	TRBJ1-2	TRBD1	TRBV6-1
CAWNNLRDSWNEKLFF	TGTGCCTGGAACAACCTCCGGGACAGTTGGAATGAAAAACTGTTTTTT	many	TRBJ1-4	TRBD1	TRBV30
CASSEALRGELFF	TGTGCCAGCAGTGAAGCCTTACGCGGGGAGCTGTTTTTT	few	TRBJ2-2	-	TRBV2
CASSSAAESTDTQYF	TGTGCCAGCAGTTCCGCGGCAGAATCTACAGATACGCAGTATTTT	many	TRBJ2-3	-	TRBV28
CASGLFWDSKSNQPQHF	TGTGCTAGTGGTTTGTTCTGGGACAGTAAGAGCAATCAGCCCCAGCATTTT	-	TRBJ1-5	TRBD1	TRBV12-5
CASSLKGGLYGYTF	TGTGCCAGCAGTTTGAAGGGGGGATTATATGGCTACACCTTC	-	TRBJ1-2	-	TRBV28
CASSLGTEDQPQHF	TGCGCCAGCAGCTTGGGGACGGAAGATCAGCCCCAGCATTTT	-	TRBJ1-5	-	TRBV5-1
CASSPNQGYNQPQHF	TGTGCCAGCAGCCCAAATCAGGGATACAATCAGCCCCAGCATTTT	many	TRBJ1-5	-	TRBV3-1
CSVDPYRRTGSSAYGYTF	TGCAGCGTTGATCCATATCGCCGGACAGGGAGCTCCGCCTATGGCTACACCTTC	-	TRBJ1-2	TRBD1	TRBV29-1
CASSLKLLNTEAFF	TGTGCCAGCAGTTTAAAGCTCCTGAACACTGAAGCTTTCTTT	-	TRBJ1-1	-	TRBV12-3/TRBV12-4